This T cell receptor beta chain derives from a study of T cell clonotyping in hematopoietic cell transplantation. Trimming removed 4 bases from V and 3 bases from J, with 11 bases in between. The CDR3 is made up of 14 amino acids. Germline CDR1 LNHDA, CDR2 SQIVND (reference sequence). The protocol was immunoSEQ multiplex PCR, while the TCRdb copy is restricted to in-frame clones and leaves out a portion. The table lists fewer than 50,000 clones, roughly 94% of them singletons. The count of this clone is one. What it binds is not known. Overall study findings and caveats: Recipient TCR diversity dropped after transplant; expanded clonotypes rose from day 30 to 180. CD4 and CD8 repertoire contributions could not be separated without sorting.

V gene TRBV19 combines with J gene TRBJ2-3; D call uncertain. Source material: peripheral blood mononuclear cells. The sequence came from a woman aged 45-60 years in good health. Some clones in this sample may be carry-over from other donors' samples. Here the CDR3 DNA reads TGTGCCAGTAGTAGGGTCGGTGAAACAGATACGCAGTATTTT. Residues: CASSRVGETDTQYF.